These 28 T cell receptor beta chains came from one sample sequenced in a study of radiotherapy plus CTLA-4 blockade in lung cancer. Repertoires were generated with immunoSEQ multiplex PCR, while TCRdb's copy carries only in-frame clones and drops some. The repertoire holds 24,000 or so clones, with 65% to 85% as singletons. The sequenced sample was peripheral blood, obtained from a patient treated with radiotherapy plus ipilimumab. The receptors derive from a human donor with non-small cell lung cancer who had stable disease on radiotherapy plus ipilimumab.

This clone was observed a few times. The CDR3 region is CASSLRGERGLNEKLFF. In DNA, the CDR3 is TGTGCCAGCAGCCTACGAGGGGAGAGGGGCCTTAATGAAAAACTGTTTTTT. The chain is built from TRBV7-8 and TRBJ1-4, with D maybe TRBD1 (5 bases). Per the germline V gene, CDR1 is SGHVS and CDR2 is FQNEAQ. The length of the CDR3 is 17 residues. The germline V and J ends were trimmed by 5 bases and 4 bases, with 20 bases remaining between them.

V usage is TRBV6-1 and J usage is TRBJ1-2, with unresolved D. Germline-derived CDR1 and CDR2 are MNHNS and SASEGT. Trimming pared 1 base from V and 9 bases from J, leaving 12 bases between. The CDR3 consists of 13 residues. The CDR3 DNA sequence: TGTGCCAGCAGTGAAGATACCAGATTTAGCTACACCTTC. Translating gives CASSEDTRFSYTF.

The J gene is TRBJ1-1, the V gene TRBV6-6, with no clear D. V was trimmed by 5 bases and J by 2 bases, leaving 9 bases between them. The CDR3 is 13 residues long. Germline V gene lookup returns CDR1 MNHNY and CDR2 SVGAGI (reference sequence). In DNA form, the CDR3 reads TGTGCCAGCAGTCAGGTAGAAAACACTGAAGCTTTCTTT. Translated: CASSQVENTEAFF.

This chain joins TRBV28 and TRBJ2-7; no definite D call. Germline V lookup: CDR1 MDHEN, CDR2 SYDVKM. The V and J ends lost 7 bases and 5 bases respectively, with 9 bases between them. The CDR3 is 11 residues long. The CDR3 nucleotides are TGTGCCAGCACTTCGGGTCACGAGCAGTACTTC. This translates into CASTSGHEQYF.

The chain recombines TRBV5-1 with TRBJ2-1; TRBD2 aligns across 13 bases. Trimming at V came to 3 bases and at J to 3 bases, leaving 6 bases not matched to a gene. Germline CDR1 and CDR2: SGHRS and YFSETQ. The CDR3 loop spans 17 amino acids. CDR3 in amino acids: CASSWGLAGTNYNEQFF. Written as DNA, the CDR3 is TGCGCCAGCAGCTGGGGACTAGCGGGAACTAACTACAATGAGCAGTTCTTC.

The chain couples TRBV4-1 to TRBJ2-6; D could derive from TRBD1 or TRBD2 (6 bases each). The CDR3 totals 17 residues. Germline V gene sequence: CDR1 MGHRA, CDR2 YSYEKL. V shed 4 bases and J shed 1 base, with 14 bases lying between them. CDR3 sequence: CASSRGGLVSGANVLTF. DNA of the CDR3: TGCGCCAGCAGCCGAGGGGGGCTTGTATCTGGGGCCAACGTCCTGACTTTC.

The chain is built from TRBV11-3 and TRBJ1-1; D is unresolved. CDR1 and CDR2 from the germline V gene are SGHNT and YENEEA. CDR3 size: 11 residues. Trimming stripped 1 base from V and 9 bases from J, with 6 bases between. CDR3 loop: CASSLGQKAFF. The CDR3 nucleotides are TGTGCCAGCAGCTTAGGGCAGAAAGCTTTCTTT.

V is TRBV25-1 and J is TRBJ1-2; D not resolved. With 4 bases removed from V and 4 bases from J, the gap between germline ends came to 13 bases. This CDR3 is built from 14 residues. CDR1 is MGHDK, CDR2 SYGVNS, per germline. The CDR3 region has the DNA TGTGCCAGCAGTGGGGGAGATTGGACCTATGGCTACACCTTC. It is translated as CASSGGDWTYGYTF.

The chain recombines TRBV7-9 with TRBJ2-1; the D gene is possibly TRBD2 (7 bases). The V end was cut by 2 bases, the J end by 7 bases, with 18 bases between. This CDR3 is 16 amino acids long. Germline V gene sequence: CDR1 SEHNR, CDR2 FQNEAQ (reference sequence). The CDR3 loop is CASSLSGGGVWNEQFF. The CDR3 nucleotides read TGTGCCAGCAGCTTATCAGGCGGGGGCGTATGGAATGAGCAGTTCTTC.

This rearrangement joins TRBV5-8 to TRBJ2-5, with 9 nucleotides matching TRBD1. Germline V gives CDR1 SGHTS, CDR2 YDEGEE. This CDR3 has 16 residues. With 4 bases clipped from V and 4 bases from J, the junction kept 11 bases outside the gene matches. CDR3 in amino acids: CASSAGQGGITETQYF. The CDR3 DNA reads as TGTGCCAGCAGCGCGGGACAGGGAGGAATAACAGAGACCCAGTACTTC.

This chain links TRBV7-9 with TRBJ2-3, with 8 bases matching TRBD2. This CDR3 spans 16 amino acids. The V gene end was trimmed by 1 base and the J gene end by 3 bases; junction bases not matched to a gene: 6. Germline CDR1 SEHNR, CDR2 FQNEAQ (reference sequence). CDR3 amino acids: CASSLGDSGITDTQYF. CDR3 DNA: TGTGCCAGCAGCTTAGGGGATAGCGGGATAACAGATACGCAGTATTTT.

This chain links TRBV11-2 with TRBJ2-1, with D unresolved. Trimming removed 1 base at V and 8 bases at J, with 15 bases between. Germline V gene sequence: CDR1 SGHAT, CDR2 FQNNGV. The CDR3 is made up of 15 amino acids. The CDR3 is CASSLGYTAGDEQFF. The CDR3 coding sequence is TGTGCCAGCAGCTTAGGTTACACAGCTGGGGATGAGCAGTTCTTC. The entire variable domain, with the rest obtained from reference TRBV11-2 and TRBJ2-1, is as follows: EAGVAQSPRYKIIEKRQSVAFWCNPISGHATLYWYQQILGQGPKLLIQFQNNGVVDDSQLPKDRFSAERLKGVDSTLKIQPAKLEDSAVYLCASSLGYTAGDEQFFGPGTRLTVL.

The chain recombines TRBV4-1 with TRBJ2-2; no definite D call. V shed 2 bases and J shed 6 bases, with 16 bases lying between them. Germline-derived CDR1 and CDR2 are MGHRA and YSYEKL. This CDR3 region has 16 residues. The CDR3 spells CASSQIPGQAAGELFF. The CDR3 DNA reads as TGCGCCAGCAGCCAAATTCCAGGTCAAGCCGCCGGGGAGCTGTTTTTT.

Note on this clone: Other nucleotide sequences in the sample specify the same CDR3. The rearrangement uses TRBV7-8 and TRBJ2-2, with 9 bases fitting TRBD2. The CDR3 is 19 residues long. V shed 0 bases, J shed 0 bases, and the junction held 8 bases outside the gene matches. The germline V gene has CDR1 SGHVS and CDR2 FQNEAQ. The CDR3 sequence is CASSLAASGRFANTGELFF. The CDR3 region has the DNA TGTGCCAGCAGCTTAGCGGCCAGCGGGAGGTTCGCGAACACCGGGGAGCTGTTTTTT.

V and J are TRBV7-8 and TRBJ1-1; D unclear. Trimming shortened V by 2 bases and J by 5 bases, and 9 bases separated the two germline ends. The V gene's germline CDR1 is SGHVS and CDR2 FQNEAQ. The CDR3 contains 13 residues. CDR3 DNA: TGTGCCAGCAGCTTATTGCTGACTACTGAAGCTTTCTTT. This encodes CASSLLLTTEAFF.

As DNA, the CDR3 is TGCAGCGTCGAGTCGGGTAGCACAGATACGCAGTATTTT. Translated: CSVESGSTDTQYF. This chain connects TRBV29-1 to TRBJ2-3, with no clear D. The germline V gene has CDR1 SQVTM and CDR2 ANQGSEA. CDR3 length equals 13 residues. Between the trimmed V and J ends, which lost 6 bases and 0 bases, there was a span of 10 bases.

The chain carries TRBV21-1 and TRBJ2-3; TRBD1 was called by the table and not checked on the DNA. TRBV21-1 constitutes a pseudogene. The CDR3 contains 16 residues. Here the CDR3 DNA reads TGTGCCAGCAGCAACACAGGGGGTAAAATCACAGATACGCAGTATTTT. This encodes CASSNTGGKITDTQYF.

V usage is TRBV9 and J usage is TRBJ2-7; D could derive from TRBD1 or TRBD2 (5 bases each). Trimming removed 4 bases from V and 3 bases from J, with 14 bases in between. CDR1 SGDLS and CDR2 YYNGEE come from the germline V gene. There are 14 residues in the CDR3. CDR3 region: CASSLGTEIYEQYF. The CDR3 bases are TGTGCCAGCAGCCTCGGGACGGAAATCTACGAGCAGTACTTC.

The gene calls are TRBV4-2 and TRBJ2-2, with 7 bases identical to TRBD2. CDR1 is LGHNA, CDR2 YNFKEQ, per germline. With 8 bases clipped from V and 0 bases from J, the junction kept 6 bases outside the gene matches. CDR3 length equals 15 residues. For the CDR3, the DNA is TGTGCCAGCGACCGGGGGGTAGCGAACACCGGGGAGCTGTTTTTT. This encodes CASDRGVANTGELFF.

The rearrangement uses TRBV28 and TRBJ1-2, with 7 bases fitting TRBD1. The J segment lost 7 bases and the V segment lost 6 bases, leaving 11 bases of the junction unmatched. This CDR3 spans 14 amino acids. Germline V lookup: CDR1 MDHEN, CDR2 SYDVKM. The CDR3 region has the DNA TGTGCCAGCAGAGCCAGACAGGGCGGGAGTGGCTACACCTTC. Amino acid sequence: CASRARQGGSGYTF.

This clone was counted only a few times. The chain recombines TRBV6-6 with TRBJ2-7; D assignment may be TRBD1 or TRBD2 (7 bases each). V lost 6 bases and J lost 0, with 18 bases in between. The CDR3 is made up of 16 amino acids. CDR1 and CDR2 from the germline V gene are MNHNY and SVGAGI (reference sequence). The CDR3 region is CASRTQGGGSSYEQYF. CDR3 coding DNA: TGTGCCAGCAGGACCCAAGGGGGCGGGAGCTCCTACGAGCAGTACTTC.

This clone was detected only once. The V and J genes are TRBV18 and TRBJ2-5; 10 bases are a match to TRBD1. The CDR3 has 14 residues. Trimming took 5 bases from V and 3 from J; bases not matched to a gene: 3. Germline-derived CDR1 and CDR2 are KGHSH and LQKENI. CDR3 in DNA: TGTGCCAGCTCAGAGACAGGGGGCGAAGAGACCCAGTACTTC. Its translation is CASSETGGEETQYF.

The chain uses TRBV4-1 and TRBJ1-2; D gene unclear. The germline V and J ends were trimmed by 0 bases and 4 bases, with 12 bases remaining between them. The length of the CDR3 is 15 residues. Germline V gene sequence: CDR1 MGHRA, CDR2 YSYEKL. CDR3 amino acids: CASSQDHGSSYGYTF. The CDR3 coding sequence is TGCGCCAGCAGCCAAGATCACGGCAGTTCCTATGGCTACACCTTC.

V and J are TRBV7-2 and TRBJ2-3; 11 bases map to TRBD2. Germline V lookup: CDR1 SGHTA, CDR2 FQGNSA. V shed 1 base and J 5 bases; nucleotides not matched to a gene: 8. The CDR3 totals 17 residues. The CDR3 region has the DNA TGTGCCAGCAGCTTAGTAGGCCTAGCGGGAGGTGGAGATACGCAGTATTTT. It yields the protein CASSLVGLAGGGDTQYF.

J is TRBJ1-1 and V is TRBV28; D is uncertain. CDR1 MDHEN and CDR2 SYDVKM come from the germline V gene. The CDR3 is 13 amino acids. V lost 5 bases, J lost 0 bases, and 7 bases lay in between. In nucleotides, the CDR3 is TGTGCCAGCAGTGGACCACTGAACACTGAAGCTTTCTTT. Encoded protein: CASSGPLNTEAFF. The variable domain in full, with the rest retrieved from reference TRBV28 and TRBJ1-1, is DVKVTQSSRYLVKRTGEKVFLECVQDMDHENMFWYRQDPGLGLRLIYFSYDVKMKEKGDIPEGYSVSREKKERFSLILESASTNQTSMYLCASSGPLNTEAFFGQGTRLTVV.

This chain uses TRBV19 with TRBJ1-3; D is uncertain. The CDR3 is 15 residues long. V lost 9 bases to trimming and J lost 0 bases, with 15 bases between them. The V gene's germline CDR1 is LNHDA and CDR2 SQIVND (reference sequence). For the CDR3, the DNA is TGTGCCAGCCGTTACTCGGGGTCCTCTGGAAACACCATATATTTT. Its protein is CASRYSGSSGNTIYF.

This clone came up a few times. V gene TRBV5-4 combines with J gene TRBJ2-1; a possible D gene is TRBD2 (7 bases). Deletions cut 5 bases from V and 5 bases from J, with 17 bases between. CDR1 and CDR2 (germline): SGHNT, YYREEE (reference sequence). The CDR3 extends over 15 amino acids. CDR3 in DNA: TGTGCCAGCAGTCTTCCTGGGAGGGGGGACAATGAGCAGTTCTTC. Translation gives CASSLPGRGDNEQFF. Together with reference TRBV5-4 and TRBJ2-1, the CDR3 gives the full variable domain: ETGVTQSPTHLIKTRGQQVTLRCSSQSGHNTVSWYQQALGQGPQFIFQYYREEENGRGNFPPRFSGLQFPNYSSELNVNALELDDSALYLCASSLPGRGDNEQFFGPGTRLTVL.

V and J are TRBV18 and TRBJ2-3, with 13 bases aligning to TRBD2. With 3 bases clipped from V and 2 bases from J, the junction kept 2 bases outside the gene matches. CDR1 is KGHSH, CDR2 LQKENI, per germline. The CDR3 consists of 16 residues. The CDR3 nucleotides are TGTGCCAGCTCACCGACTAGCGGGAGGCCCACAGATACGCAGTATTTT. Translating gives CASSPTSGRPTDTQYF.